This T cell receptor beta chain emerged from a study of cytomegalovirus exposure and HLA in healthy donors. Notes on the study in general: A link between a missense DCLRE1C variant and TCR beta V- and J-gene trimming emerged from a later analysis. Association with HLA alleles at 0.05 false discovery rate was found for 15,000 to 20,000 TCR beta sequences in a later analysis. It was 160 or so TCR beta chains that were listed as cytomegalovirus-associated.

Germline loops: CDR1 LGHNA, CDR2 YNFKEQ. The V gene lost 0 bases and the J gene lost 3 bases, with 12 bases spanning the gap. The CDR3 consists of 16 residues. Regarding this clone: The antigen is not known.

PCR employed 60 Vbeta and 13 Jbeta primers. Here immunoSEQ multiplex PCR was the method, and the copy in TCRdb shows in-frame clones only, minus some. The repertoire table contains 150,000 to 200,000 clones. This chain joins TRBV4-2 and TRBJ2-1; tentatively, D is TRBD2 (5 bases). The sequence came from a young man in good health and CMV-seronegative. What was sequenced was PBMCs. The CDR3 spells CASSQDRPSRYNEQFF. In DNA form, the CDR3 reads TGTGCCAGCAGCCAAGATAGGCCTAGCCGCTACAATGAGCAGTTCTTC.